These 20 T cell receptor beta chains were sequenced from one sample in a study of T-cell reconstitution after alpha-beta-depleted transplantation in children. Preparation of the TCRbeta library used unique molecular identifiers. TCRdb called the PCR reads again in MiXCR, with one record for every CDR3 protein. This sample yields some 500,000 distinct CDR3 sequences, of which about a sixth are seen a single time; more than 2.5% belongs to the top ten. The sample consisted of PBMCs from the stem cell graft donor, taken from the stem cell graft. These receptors came from a human donor who donated a stem cell graft to a child with acute lymphoblastic leukemia.

V gene TRBV28 combines with J gene TRBJ2-7; D unclear. This CDR3 region has 13 residues. Germline V gene lookup returns CDR1 MDHEN and CDR2 SYDVKM. V lost 5 bases, J lost 2 bases, and 10 bases lay in between. CDR3 amino acids: CASSPRVTYEQYF. Written as DNA, the CDR3 is TGTGCCAGCAGTCCTCGAGTCACCTACGAGCAGTACTTC.

This clonotype has a handful of counts. The chain recombines TRBV27 with TRBJ1-6; D uncertain. CDR1 MNHEY and CDR2 SMNVEV come from the germline V gene (reference sequence). V was cut by 5 bases and J by 10 bases, with 18 bases left in between. There are 15 residues in the CDR3. CDR3 DNA sequence: TGTGCCAGCAGTCGCGGACTTCCCAGCGGATCACCCCTCCACTTT. Its protein product is CASSRGLPSGSPLHF.

The chain employs TRBV24-1 and TRBJ1-4; 7 positions match TRBD1. This CDR3 comprises 15 residues. Germline V lookup: CDR1 KGHDR, CDR2 SFDVKD. V lost 5 bases to trimming and J lost 7 bases; unmatched junction nucleotides: 9. The CDR3 DNA reads TGTGCCACCAGTGCCCTGACAGGGTCCGGTGAAAAACTGTTTTTT. This encodes CATSALTGSGEKLFF.

The table lists this clonotype with a few counts. This chain links TRBV10-3 with TRBJ1-5; weak D call: TRBD1 (6 bases). CDR3 size: 16 residues. Trimming shortened V by 6 bases and J by 5 bases, and 20 bases separated the two germline ends. Germline CDR1 and CDR2: ENHRY and SYGVKD. The CDR3 here is CAISPWGGASYQPQHF. CDR3 DNA: TGTGCCATCAGCCCTTGGGGGGGGGCAAGTTATCAGCCCCAGCATTTT.

Concerning this clonotype: The germline gene is not matched at one end of the junction; a read error may be the cause. This chain connects TRBV6-4 to TRBJ2-7, with D possibly being TRBD2 (5 bases). This CDR3 is built from 13 residues. Germline values: CDR1 MRHNA, CDR2 SNTAGT. The CDR3 region is CATSDGGSYDQYF. The CDR3 DNA reads as TGTGCCACCAGTGACGGAGGTTCCTACGACCAGTACTTC.

The chain employs TRBV11-1 and TRBJ2-3, with TRBD2 identical over 9 bases. V shed 3 bases and J 2 bases; nucleotides not matched to a gene: 12. The CDR3 contains 18 residues. Per the germline V gene, CDR1 is SGHAT and CDR2 is FQDESV (reference sequence). The CDR3 here is CASSLVILTSGDTDTQYF. The CDR3 DNA sequence: TGTGCCAGCAGCTTGGTCATACTGACTAGCGGAGACACAGATACGCAGTATTTT.

The gene calls are TRBV29-1 and TRBJ2-1, with TRBD2 matching 14 bases. CDR1 SQVTM and CDR2 ANQGSEA come from the germline V gene. V shed 1 base, J shed 2 bases, and the junction held 4 bases outside the gene matches. The CDR3 loop spans 17 amino acids. The CDR3 nucleotides are TGCAGCGTTGAAGGGGGACTAGCGGGAGAGCCCTACAATGAGCAGTTCTTC. Protein product: CSVEGGLAGEPYNEQFF.

This clonotype was seen at least ten times. The genes are TRBV6-4 and TRBJ2-2, with 10 positions matching TRBD1. The length of the CDR3 is 14 residues. Trimming took 10 bases from V and 4 from J; bases not matched to a gene: 6. Looked up from germline, CDR1 is MRHNA and CDR2 is SNTAGT. CDR3 DNA: TGTGCCACCCGGACAGGGGGAAGCACCGGGGAGCTGTTTTTT. This encodes CATRTGGSTGELFF.

This clonotype has a handful of counts. The CDR3 DNA follows: TGCGCCAGCAGCTTGGACGGGGGGTCCAATCAGCCCCAGCATTTT. Translated: CASSLDGGSNQPQHF. The V gene is TRBV5-1, the J gene TRBJ1-5; perhaps TRBD1 as D (5 bases). Germline values: CDR1 SGHRS, CDR2 YFSETQ. The CDR3 is made up of 15 amino acids. V was trimmed by 0 bases and J by 3 bases, leaving 10 bases between them.

In this sample, this clonotype turned up many times. CDR3 DNA: TGTGCCAGCAGGCGACTAGCGGGAGGGTATGGCGGGGAGCTGTTTTTT. Its protein product is CASRRLAGGYGGELFF. J is TRBJ2-2 and V is TRBV6-2 or TRBV6-3; TRBD2 aligns across 14 bases. The CDR3 sequence is 16 residues long. V lost 6 bases to trimming and J lost 7 bases; unmatched junction nucleotides: 7. In germline, CDR1 is MNHEY, CDR2 SVGEGT.

The CDR3 DNA sequence: TGCAGTGCTAGAGATGCATTAGCGGGAGACACAGATACGCAGTATTTT. Its protein is CSARDALAGDTDTQYF. The chain employs TRBV20-1 and TRBJ2-3; 9 bases are shared with TRBD2. This CDR3 contains 16 residues. Germline CDR1 DFQATT, CDR2 SNEGSKA (reference sequence). V trimming: 0 bases; J trimming: 2 bases; junction bases outside the gene matches: 6.

The chain is built from TRBV27 and TRBJ2-7; 7 nucleotides line up with TRBD2. The CDR3 loop spans 13 amino acids. The V segment lost 6 bases and the J segment 2 bases; nucleotides outside the gene matches: 4. CDR1 is MNHEY and CDR2 is SMNVEV in the germline V gene (reference sequence). The CDR3 DNA sequence: TGTGCCAGCAGGGCAACTAGCGCCTACGAGCAGTACTTC. The encoded protein is CASRATSAYEQYF.

The chain links TRBV7-9 to TRBJ2-7, with 8 bases lining up with TRBD2. V lost 3 bases, J lost 2 bases, and 3 bases stayed unmatched. The V gene's germline CDR1 is SEHNR and CDR2 FQNEAQ (reference sequence). This CDR3 spans 14 amino acids. The CDR3 nucleotides are TGTGCCAGCAGCTTTCCGGGAGGGGCCTACGAGCAGTACTTC. It encodes CASSFPGGAYEQYF.

This chain joins TRBV6-2 or TRBV6-3 and TRBJ1-5; D possibly corresponds to TRBD1 (5 bases). Germline V gives CDR1 MNHEY, CDR2 SVGEGT. CDR3 length equals 12 residues. Trimming stripped 11 bases from V and 7 bases from J, with 15 bases between. The CDR3 protein is CALGEGSQPQHF. CDR3 coding DNA: TGTGCCCTGGGAGAGGGGAGCCAGCCCCAGCATTTT.

CDR3 loop: CASSLFYEGVNEQFF. DNA of the CDR3: TGCGCCAGCAGCTTGTTTTATGAGGGAGTCAATGAGCAGTTCTTC. The V call is TRBV5-1, the J call TRBJ2-1, with D possibly TRBD2 on 5 matching bases. The germline gives CDR1 SGHRS, CDR2 YFSETQ. V lost 1 base and J lost 6, with 14 bases in between. The CDR3 sequence is 15 residues long. The complete variable domain, with remaining parts taken from reference TRBV5-1 and TRBJ2-1, reads KAGVTQTPRYLIKTRGQQVTLSCSPISGHRSVSWYQQTPGQGLQFLFEYFSETQRNKGNFPGRFSGRQFSNSRSEMNVSTLELGDSALYLCASSLFYEGVNEQFFGPGTRLTVL.

The gene calls are TRBV20-1 and TRBJ1-2; 8 bases map to TRBD1. Per germline, CDR1 DFQATT and CDR2 SNEGSKA (reference sequence). This CDR3 contains 12 residues. After removal of 2 bases from V and 9 bases from J, the junction contained 5 bases not matched to a gene. The CDR3 nucleotides are TGCAGTGCTAGACGGCAGGGGGCTAGCTACACCTTC. Translating it yields CSARRQGASYTF.

The rearrangement links TRBV11-1 to TRBJ1-2; D might be TRBD1 (5 bases). Trimming stripped 1 base from V and 2 bases from J, with 14 bases between. The CDR3 spans 16 residues. The V gene's germline CDR1 is SGHAT and CDR2 FQDESV (reference sequence). CDR3: CASSLGERTPNYGYTF. CDR3 DNA: TGTGCCAGCAGCTTAGGAGAAAGGACACCCAACTATGGCTACACCTTC.

The chain uses TRBV6-1 and TRBJ1-1, with a possible D match to TRBD1 (5 bases). Germline V gives CDR1 MNHNS, CDR2 SASEGT. Between the trimmed V and J ends, which lost 6 bases and 2 bases, there was a span of 22 bases. CDR3 length: 17 residues. CDR3 DNA: TGTGCCAGCAGGCAGGGATGGGGTGGCTCGGGTAACACTGAAGCTTTCTTT. Translated: CASRQGWGGSGNTEAFF.

In its sample, this clonotype was seen many times. This rearrangement joins TRBV12-3 or TRBV12-4 to TRBJ2-3; 12 bases match TRBD1. The trim removed 3 bases at V and 5 bases at J, leaving 12 bases unmatched. The CDR3 length is 18 residues. The DNA for the CDR3 is TGTGCCAGCAGTTTTAATTGGTGGGACAGGGGGCGTAGAGATACGCAGTATTTT. Its translation is CASSFNWWDRGRRDTQYF.

In this sample, this clonotype turned up a few times. The CDR3 DNA follows: TGTGCCAGCAGCCAAGTGCAAAACACCATATATTTT. It yields the protein CASSQVQNTIYF. This chain joins TRBV3-1 and TRBJ1-3; D not resolved. This CDR3 is 12 amino acids long. V lost 1 base to trimming and J lost 6 bases, with 4 bases between them. Germline-derived CDR1 and CDR2 are LGHDT and YNNKEL (reference sequence).